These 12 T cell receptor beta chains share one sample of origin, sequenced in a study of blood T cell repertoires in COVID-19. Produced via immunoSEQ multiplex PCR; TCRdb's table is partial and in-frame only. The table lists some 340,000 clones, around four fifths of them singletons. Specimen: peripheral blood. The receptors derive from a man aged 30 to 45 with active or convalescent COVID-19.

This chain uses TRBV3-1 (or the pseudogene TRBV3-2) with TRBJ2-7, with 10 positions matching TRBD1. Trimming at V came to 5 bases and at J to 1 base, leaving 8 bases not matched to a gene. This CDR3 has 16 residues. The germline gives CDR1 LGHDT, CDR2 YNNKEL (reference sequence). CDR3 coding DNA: TGTGCCAGCAGCACCCAAGGACAGGGGGAGTCCTACGAGCAGTACTTC. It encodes CASSTQGQGESYEQYF.

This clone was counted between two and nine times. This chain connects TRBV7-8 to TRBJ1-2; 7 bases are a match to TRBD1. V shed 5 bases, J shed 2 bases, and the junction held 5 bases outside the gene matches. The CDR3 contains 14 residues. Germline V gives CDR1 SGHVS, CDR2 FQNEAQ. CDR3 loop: CASSGDRVNYGYTF. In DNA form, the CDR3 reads TGTGCCAGCAGCGGAGACAGGGTAAACTATGGCTACACCTTC.

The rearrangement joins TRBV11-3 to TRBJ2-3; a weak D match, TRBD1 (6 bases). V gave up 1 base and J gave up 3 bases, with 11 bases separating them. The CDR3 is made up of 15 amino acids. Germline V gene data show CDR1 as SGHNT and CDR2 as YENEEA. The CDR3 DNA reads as TGTGCCAGCAGCTTAGCCTCCACAGGGACAGATACGCAGTATTTT. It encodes CASSLASTGTDTQYF.

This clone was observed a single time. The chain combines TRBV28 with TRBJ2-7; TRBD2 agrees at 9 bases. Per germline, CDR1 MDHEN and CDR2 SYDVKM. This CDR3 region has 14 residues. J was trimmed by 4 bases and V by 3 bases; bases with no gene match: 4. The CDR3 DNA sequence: TGTGCCAGCAGTTTTATTAGCGGGAGATACGAGCAGTACTTC. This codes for CASSFISGRYEQYF. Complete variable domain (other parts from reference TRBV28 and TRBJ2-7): DVKVTQSSRYLVKRTGEKVFLECVQDMDHENMFWYRQDPGLGLRLIYFSYDVKMKEKGDIPEGYSVSREKKERFSLILESASTNQTSMYLCASSFISGRYEQYFGPGTRLTVT.

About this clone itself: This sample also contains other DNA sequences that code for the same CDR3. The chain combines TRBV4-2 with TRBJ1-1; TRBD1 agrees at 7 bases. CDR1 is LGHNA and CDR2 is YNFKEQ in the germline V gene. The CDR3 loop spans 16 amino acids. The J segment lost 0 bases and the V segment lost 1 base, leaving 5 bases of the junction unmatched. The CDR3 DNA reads TGTGCCAGCAGCCAAGTAGGGGGCCCCCTGAACACTGAAGCTTTCTTT. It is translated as CASSQVGGPLNTEAFF.

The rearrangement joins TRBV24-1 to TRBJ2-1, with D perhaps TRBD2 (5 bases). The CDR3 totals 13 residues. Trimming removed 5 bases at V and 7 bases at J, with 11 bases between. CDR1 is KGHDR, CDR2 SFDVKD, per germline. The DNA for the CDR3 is TGTGCCACCAGTGCCGGGGTTACTAATGAGCAGTTCTTC. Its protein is CATSAGVTNEQFF.

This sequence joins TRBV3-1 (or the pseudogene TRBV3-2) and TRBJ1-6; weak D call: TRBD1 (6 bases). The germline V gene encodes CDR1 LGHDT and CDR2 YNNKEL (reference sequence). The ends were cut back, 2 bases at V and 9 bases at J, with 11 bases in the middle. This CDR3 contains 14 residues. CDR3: CASSQYVQGSPLHF. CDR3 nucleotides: TGTGCCAGCAGCCAATATGTACAGGGTTCACCCCTCCACTTT.

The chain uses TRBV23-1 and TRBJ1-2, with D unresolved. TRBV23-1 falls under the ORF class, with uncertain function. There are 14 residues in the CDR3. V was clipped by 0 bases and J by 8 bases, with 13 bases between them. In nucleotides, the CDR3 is TGCGCCAGCAGTCAATCGAGCCCGGCGGTAGGCTACACCTTC. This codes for CASSQSSPAVGYTF.

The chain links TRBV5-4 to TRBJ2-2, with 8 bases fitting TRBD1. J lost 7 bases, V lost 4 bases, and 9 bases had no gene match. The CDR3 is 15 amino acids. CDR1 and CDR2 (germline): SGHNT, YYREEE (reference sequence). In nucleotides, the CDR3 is TGTGCCAGCAGCACCGGGACAGGTTTTTTCGGGGAGCTGTTTTTT. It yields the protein CASSTGTGFFGELFF.

CDR3 bases: TGCGCCAGCAGCTCGGCGGGACAGTCGAACACTGAAGCTTTCTTT. The encoded protein is CASSSAGQSNTEAFF. The rearrangement links TRBV5-1 to TRBJ1-1; 7 nucleotides align to TRBD1. Trimming removed 3 bases from V and 1 base from J; junction bases left unmatched: 6. This CDR3 has 15 residues. Germline values: CDR1 SGHRS, CDR2 YFSETQ.

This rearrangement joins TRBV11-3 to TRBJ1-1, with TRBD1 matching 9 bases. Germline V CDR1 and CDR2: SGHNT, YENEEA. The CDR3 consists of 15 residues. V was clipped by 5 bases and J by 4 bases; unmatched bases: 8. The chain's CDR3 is CASSSGTGILTEAFF. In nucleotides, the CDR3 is TGTGCCAGCAGCAGTGGGACAGGGATACTCACTGAAGCTTTCTTT.

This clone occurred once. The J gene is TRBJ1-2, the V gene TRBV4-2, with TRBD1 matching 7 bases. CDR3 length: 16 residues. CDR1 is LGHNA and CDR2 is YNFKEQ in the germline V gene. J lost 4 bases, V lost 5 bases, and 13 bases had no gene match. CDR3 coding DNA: TGTGCCAGCAGCTTGCCGGGGGCAGGGGGACCCTATGGCTACACCTTC. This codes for CASSLPGAGGPYGYTF.